Sequencing of this TCR beta chain was carried out in a study of beta chain features in type 1 diabetes. Overall study findings and caveats: There was a moderate but significant shortening of TCRB CDR3s in all four CD4+ subsets of Type 1 diabetes patients.

Trimming removed 2 bases from V and 4 bases from J, with 7 bases in between. The CDR3 has 12 amino acids. In germline, CDR1 is SGHRS, CDR2 YFSETQ. A word on this clone: Antigen specificity is unknown.

The isolated RNA, all of it, was reverse transcribed, so expressed TCRB transcripts were what got sequenced. Libraries were prepared by immunoSEQ multiplex PCR; TCRdb keeps only in-frame clonotypes and omits some of them. This sample has more than 300,000 clones, with roughly 9.8% found just once. This clonotype originated in a young man with type 1 diabetes. This sequence joins TRBV5-1 and TRBJ2-7, with D perhaps TRBD1 (6 bases). The sequencing input was central memory CD4+ T cells from blood. The CDR3 bases are TGCGCCAGCAGCTTAGGACAGTACGAGCAGTACTTC. Its protein product is CASSLGQYEQYF.